One T cell receptor beta chain is described in this entry. Its antigen is unidentified. This entry belongs to a study of shared clonotypes between healthy human individuals. Findings and limits, study-wide: Among donors, the sharing of clonotypes was expected to be influenced by sequencing depth.

Naive CD8 cells lacked CD45RO, underwent positive selection for CCR7 and left out terminally differentiated effector memory CD45RA+ cells. Germline values: CDR1 SGDLS, CDR2 YYNGEE. The CDR3 covers 19 residues. V dropped 2 bases and J dropped 1; count of bases not matched to a gene: 11. The assay was immunoSEQ multiplex PCR, and TCRdb's table has in-frame clones only and misses some. The data contain around 600,000 clones, around 96% of them singletons. The rearrangement joins TRBV9 to TRBJ1-5; 11 positions agree with TRBD1. The source of this sequence is a woman aged 25-40 years in good health. The material sequenced was naive CD8+ T cells sorted from blood. The CDR3 DNA reads TGTGCCAGCAGCGTGGGGTGGGACAGGGGGTTTAGGAGCAATCAGCCCCAGCATTTT. Protein sequence: CASSVGWDRGFRSNQPQHF.